The rows below give T cell receptor beta chains drawn from one sample of a study of regulatory and conventional T cells in RAG deficiency. Sequencing used immunoSEQ multiplex PCR; TCRdb keeps in-frame clones, though not all of them. The data show approximately 35,000 clones, roughly three quarters seen once. The same specimen was also included in a second study, on regulatory T cells.

Sequencing was performed on CD4+ effector T cells sorted from blood. The receptors come from a human donor in good health. The CDR3 runs from the conserved cysteine through the conserved F or W. Fields, in order: J gene, V gene, clone size, D gene, CDR3 DNA, CDR3 protein. A D gene is named only where the DNA matches it firmly. Clone size is shown for a subset of rows, as once, few, many or a class of expanded clone.

J gene: TRBJ2-1
V gene: TRBV6-1
clone size: NA
D gene: TRBD1
CDR3 DNA: TGTGCCAGCAGTGGGCGCAACAGGGGGAGCTCCTACAATGAGCAGTTCTTC
CDR3 protein: CASSGRNRGSSYNEQFF

J gene: TRBJ1-4
V gene: TRBV2
clone size: NA
D gene: NA
CDR3 DNA: TGTGCCAGCAGTTCAAAGGGCCCACATGGGGAAAAACTGTTTTTT
CDR3 protein: CASSSKGPHGEKLFF

J gene: TRBJ1-5
V gene: TRBV6-1
clone size: NA
D gene: NA
CDR3 DNA: TGTGCCAGCAGTGAAGTAGGCAGGGGTATTGCCAATCAGCCCCAGCATTTT
CDR3 protein: CASSEVGRGIANQPQHF

J gene: TRBJ1-5
V gene: TRBV19
clone size: NA
D gene: NA
CDR3 DNA: TGTGCCAGCCGACCATATCCGCAAGGGGGGCCCCAGCATTTT
CDR3 protein: CASRPYPQGGPQHF

J gene: TRBJ2-3
V gene: TRBV7-9
clone size: NA
D gene: TRBD2
CDR3 DNA: TGTGCCAGCAGCTTAGGTGTTCTAGCGGCTAGCACAGATACGCAGTATTTT
CDR3 protein: CASSLGVLAASTDTQYF

J gene: TRBJ1-4
V gene: TRBV5-1
clone size: NA
D gene: NA
CDR3 DNA: TGCGCCAGCAGCTCCAATCCAGTGGGTAATGAAAAACTGTTTTTT
CDR3 protein: CASSSNPVGNEKLFF

J gene: TRBJ2-2
V gene: TRBV6-1
clone size: once
D gene: NA
CDR3 DNA: TGTGCCAGCAGTTGGGACGGGGCGGACACCGGGGAGCTGTTTTTT
CDR3 protein: CASSWDGADTGELFF

J gene: TRBJ2-7
V gene: TRBV4-1
clone size: NA
D gene: TRBD1
CDR3 DNA: TGCGCCAGCAGCCAACGTTTCGCAGGGGGTGAGACCTACGAGCAGTACTTC
CDR3 protein: CASSQRFAGGETYEQYF

J gene: TRBJ1-1
V gene: TRBV5-1
clone size: NA
D gene: NA
CDR3 DNA: TGCGCCAGCAGCTTGAACGGTATGAACACTGAAGCTTTCTTT
CDR3 protein: CASSLNGMNTEAFF

J gene: TRBJ1-1
V gene: TRBV6-5
clone size: NA
D gene: TRBD1
CDR3 DNA: TGTGCCAGCAGTTACTCAGGGGGCGCGTACACTGAAGCTTTCTTT
CDR3 protein: CASSYSGGAYTEAFF

J gene: TRBJ1-6
V gene: TRBV10-3
clone size: few
D gene: NA
CDR3 DNA: TGTGCCATCAGTGAAAAGAATTCACCCCTCCACTTT
CDR3 protein: CAISEKNSPLHF

J gene: TRBJ1-2
V gene: TRBV28
clone size: NA
D gene: NA
CDR3 DNA: TGTGCCAGCAGTTTACCGGGAATGGGAGGCTACACCTTC
CDR3 protein: CASSLPGMGGYTF

J gene: TRBJ2-4
V gene: TRBV30
clone size: NA
D gene: TRBD1
CDR3 DNA: TGTGCCTGGAGTGTCGACCTCCAGGGGGACCAGTACTTC
CDR3 protein: CAWSVDLQGDQYF

J gene: TRBJ2-1
V gene: TRBV19
clone size: NA
D gene: NA
CDR3 DNA: TGTGCCAGTAGTTCAGGGGGGGCCTCCTACAATGAGCAGTTCTTC
CDR3 protein: CASSSGGASYNEQFF

J gene: TRBJ2-5
V gene: TRBV19
clone size: NA
D gene: NA
CDR3 DNA: TGTGCCAGTAGTATCACCGGGGTTCTTTTCCAAGAGACCCAGTACTTC
CDR3 protein: CASSITGVLFQETQYF

J gene: TRBJ1-1
V gene: TRBV9
clone size: NA
D gene: NA
CDR3 DNA: TGTGCCAGCAGCGTAGGTGTGGGCTACACTGAAGCTTTCTTT
CDR3 protein: CASSVGVGYTEAFF

J gene: TRBJ1-3
V gene: TRBV12-5
clone size: NA
D gene: NA
CDR3 DNA: TGTGCTAGTGGTTTGGGGTTGCGCTTCTCTGGAAACACCATATATTTT
CDR3 protein: CASGLGLRFSGNTIYF

J gene: TRBJ1-1
V gene: TRBV11-3
clone size: few
D gene: NA
CDR3 DNA: TGTGCCAGCAGCTTAGGGGGGTTTACCACTGAAGCTTTCTTT
CDR3 protein: CASSLGGFTTEAFF

J gene: TRBJ2-2
V gene: TRBV9
clone size: NA
D gene: NA
CDR3 DNA: TGTGCCAGCAGCGTAGGGGTAGGGAGCGTTAGGGCCACCGGGGAGCTGTTTTTT
CDR3 protein: CASSVGVGSVRATGELFF

J gene: TRBJ2-7
V gene: TRBV4-1
clone size: NA
D gene: NA
CDR3 DNA: TGCGCCAGCAGCCAAGATTTATCAGGATACGAGCAGTACTTC
CDR3 protein: CASSQDLSGYEQYF

J gene: TRBJ2-5
V gene: TRBV5-1
clone size: few
D gene: NA
CDR3 DNA: TGCGCCAGCAGGAGGGTGGGGGAAGAGACCCAGTACTTC
CDR3 protein: CASRRVGEETQYF

J gene: TRBJ1-6
V gene: TRBV5-4
clone size: NA
D gene: NA
CDR3 DNA: TGTGCCAGCAGCTTGGGGGATTCACCCCTCCACTTT
CDR3 protein: CASSLGDSPLHF

J gene: TRBJ2-3
V gene: TRBV9
clone size: NA
D gene: NA
CDR3 DNA: TGTGCCTCCTCACCCATGGGGTCTAGCACAGATACGCAGTATTTT
CDR3 protein: CASSPMGSSTDTQYF

J gene: TRBJ2-3
V gene: TRBV25-1
clone size: NA
D gene: TRBD2
CDR3 DNA: TGTGCCAGCAGACTAGCGGGGGGCACAGATACGCAGTATTTT
CDR3 protein: CASRLAGGTDTQYF

J gene: TRBJ2-3
V gene: TRBV7-7
clone size: NA
D gene: NA
CDR3 DNA: TGTGCTAGCAGCTTTTCGGGACCCCCTTTCACAGATACGCAGTATTTT
CDR3 protein: CASSFSGPPFTDTQYF

J gene: TRBJ1-5
V gene: TRBV6-1
clone size: few
D gene: TRBD1
CDR3 DNA: TGTGCCAGCAGTTCGACAGGGAATCAGCCCCAGCATTTT
CDR3 protein: CASSSTGNQPQHF

J gene: TRBJ2-7
V gene: TRBV28
clone size: NA
D gene: TRBD1
CDR3 DNA: TGTGCCAGCGGGTCCGGGGACAGCGCCTACGAGCAGTACTTC
CDR3 protein: CASGSGDSAYEQYF

J gene: TRBJ1-5
V gene: TRBV19
clone size: NA
D gene: TRBD1
CDR3 DNA: TGTGCCAGTAGTACCGGGACAGGGGGAAGTTGGGCCCAGCATTTT
CDR3 protein: CASSTGTGGSWAQHF

J gene: TRBJ1-2
V gene: TRBV4-1
clone size: few
D gene: TRBD1
CDR3 DNA: TGCGCCAGCAGCCAGGGACAGGGGGCTTTGTTTGGCTACACCTTC
CDR3 protein: CASSQGQGALFGYTF

J gene: TRBJ2-7
V gene: TRBV9
clone size: NA
D gene: NA
CDR3 DNA: TGTGCCAGCAGCGTAGGCCAGGGGAACGAGCAGTACTTC
CDR3 protein: CASSVGQGNEQYF

J gene: TRBJ1-6
V gene: TRBV7-9
clone size: few
D gene: NA
CDR3 DNA: TGTGCCAGCAGACGGAAGAGGGACACTAATTCACCCCTCCACTTT
CDR3 protein: CASRRKRDTNSPLHF

J gene: TRBJ2-1
V gene: TRBV5-1
clone size: NA
D gene: NA
CDR3 DNA: TGCGCCAGCAGCATCCAGGGACCGAACTACAATGAGCAGTTCTTC
CDR3 protein: CASSIQGPNYNEQFF

J gene: TRBJ1-2
V gene: TRBV30
clone size: NA
D gene: NA
CDR3 DNA: TGTGCCTGGAGTGTACGTGGGGGCCTGGCTAACTATGGCTACACCTTC
CDR3 protein: CAWSVRGGLANYGYTF

J gene: TRBJ1-2
V gene: TRBV19
clone size: NA
D gene: NA
CDR3 DNA: TGTGCCAGTAGCACGGGGGGCTCTTTGTCTGGCTACACCTTC
CDR3 protein: CASSTGGSLSGYTF

J gene: TRBJ1-4
V gene: TRBV7-8
clone size: NA
D gene: NA
CDR3 DNA: TGTGCCAGCAGCTTACGAGAAAATGAAAAACTGTTTTTT
CDR3 protein: CASSLRENEKLFF

J gene: TRBJ1-2
V gene: TRBV6-1
clone size: NA
D gene: NA
CDR3 DNA: TGTGCCAGCACACAGGACAGAACTAACTATGGCTACACCTTC
CDR3 protein: CASTQDRTNYGYTF